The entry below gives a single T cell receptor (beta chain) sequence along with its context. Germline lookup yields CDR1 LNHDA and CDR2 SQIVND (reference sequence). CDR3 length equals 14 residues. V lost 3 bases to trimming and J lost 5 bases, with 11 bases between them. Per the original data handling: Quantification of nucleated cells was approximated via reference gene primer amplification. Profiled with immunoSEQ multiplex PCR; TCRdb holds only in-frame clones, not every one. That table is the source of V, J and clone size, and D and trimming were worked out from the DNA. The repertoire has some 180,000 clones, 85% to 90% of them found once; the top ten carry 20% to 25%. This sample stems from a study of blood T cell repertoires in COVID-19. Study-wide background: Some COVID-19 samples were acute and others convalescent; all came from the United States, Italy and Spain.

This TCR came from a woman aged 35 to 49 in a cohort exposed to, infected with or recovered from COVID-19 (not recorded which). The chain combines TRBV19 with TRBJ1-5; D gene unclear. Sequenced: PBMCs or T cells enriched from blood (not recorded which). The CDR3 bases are TGTGCCAGTAGTATCGTAAGCGGCGATCAGCCCCAGCATTTT. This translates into CASSIVSGDQPQHF.